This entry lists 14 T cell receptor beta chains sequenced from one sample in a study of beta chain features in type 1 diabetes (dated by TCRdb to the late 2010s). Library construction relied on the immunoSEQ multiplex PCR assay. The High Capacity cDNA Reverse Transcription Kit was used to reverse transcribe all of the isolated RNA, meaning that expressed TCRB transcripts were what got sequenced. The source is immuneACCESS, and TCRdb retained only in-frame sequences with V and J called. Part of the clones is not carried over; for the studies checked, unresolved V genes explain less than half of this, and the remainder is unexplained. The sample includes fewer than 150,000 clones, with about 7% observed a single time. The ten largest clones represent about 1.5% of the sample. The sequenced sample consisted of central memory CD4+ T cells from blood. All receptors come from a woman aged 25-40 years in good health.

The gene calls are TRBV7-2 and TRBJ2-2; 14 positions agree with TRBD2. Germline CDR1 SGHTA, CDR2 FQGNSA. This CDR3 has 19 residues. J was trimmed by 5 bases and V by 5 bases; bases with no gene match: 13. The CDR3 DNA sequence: TGTGCCAGCAGCCCAGATCCCGGGACTAGCGGGAGATGGACCGGGGAGCTGTTTTTT. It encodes CASSPDPGTSGRWTGELFF.

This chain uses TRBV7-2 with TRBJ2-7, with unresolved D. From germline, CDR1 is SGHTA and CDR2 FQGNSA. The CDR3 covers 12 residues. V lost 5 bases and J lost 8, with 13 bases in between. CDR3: CASSHTPRKQYF. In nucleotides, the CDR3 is TGTGCCAGCAGCCATACTCCGCGTAAGCAGTACTTC.

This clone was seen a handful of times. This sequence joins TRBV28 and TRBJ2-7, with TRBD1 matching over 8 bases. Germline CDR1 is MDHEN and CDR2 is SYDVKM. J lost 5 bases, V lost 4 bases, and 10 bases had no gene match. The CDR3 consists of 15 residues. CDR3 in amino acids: CASSSTGQGLNEQYF. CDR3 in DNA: TGTGCCAGCAGTTCTACCGGACAGGGTTTAAACGAGCAGTACTTC.

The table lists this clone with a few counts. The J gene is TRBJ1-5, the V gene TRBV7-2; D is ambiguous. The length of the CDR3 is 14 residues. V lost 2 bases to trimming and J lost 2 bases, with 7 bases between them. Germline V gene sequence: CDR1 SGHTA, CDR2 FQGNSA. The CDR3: CASSLLGGNQPQHF. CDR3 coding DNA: TGTGCCAGCAGCTTATTGGGCGGCAATCAGCCCCAGCATTTT.

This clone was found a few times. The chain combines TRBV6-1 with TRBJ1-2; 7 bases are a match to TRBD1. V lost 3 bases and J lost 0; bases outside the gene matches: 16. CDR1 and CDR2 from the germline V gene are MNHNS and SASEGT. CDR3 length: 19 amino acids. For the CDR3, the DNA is TGTGCCAGCAGTGACCCGGGGCTGACAGGGCCCTCTACTAACTATGGCTACACCTTC. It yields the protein CASSDPGLTGPSTNYGYTF.

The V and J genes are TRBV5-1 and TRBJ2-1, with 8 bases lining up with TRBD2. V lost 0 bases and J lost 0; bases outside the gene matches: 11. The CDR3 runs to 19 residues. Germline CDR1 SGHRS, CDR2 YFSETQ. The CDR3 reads CASSLALHSGVSSYNEQFF. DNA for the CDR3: TGCGCCAGCAGCTTGGCCCTACATAGCGGGGTAAGCTCCTACAATGAGCAGTTCTTC. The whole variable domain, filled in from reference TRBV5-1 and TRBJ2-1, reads KAGVTQTPRYLIKTRGQQVTLSCSPISGHRSVSWYQQTPGQGLQFLFEYFSETQRNKGNFPGRFSGRQFSNSRSEMNVSTLELGDSALYLCASSLALHSGVSSYNEQFFGPGTRLTVL.

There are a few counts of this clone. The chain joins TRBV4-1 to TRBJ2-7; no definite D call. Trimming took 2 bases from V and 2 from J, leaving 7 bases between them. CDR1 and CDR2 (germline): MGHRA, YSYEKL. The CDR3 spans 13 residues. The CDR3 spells CASSQNTAYEQYF. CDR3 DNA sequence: TGCGCCAGCAGCCAAAACACCGCCTACGAGCAGTACTTC.

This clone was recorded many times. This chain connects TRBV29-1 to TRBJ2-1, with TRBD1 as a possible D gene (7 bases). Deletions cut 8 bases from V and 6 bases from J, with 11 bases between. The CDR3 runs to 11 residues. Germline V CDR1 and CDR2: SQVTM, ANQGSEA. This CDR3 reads CSTRGANEQFF. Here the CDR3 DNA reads TGCAGCACCAGGGGGGCCAATGAGCAGTTCTTC.

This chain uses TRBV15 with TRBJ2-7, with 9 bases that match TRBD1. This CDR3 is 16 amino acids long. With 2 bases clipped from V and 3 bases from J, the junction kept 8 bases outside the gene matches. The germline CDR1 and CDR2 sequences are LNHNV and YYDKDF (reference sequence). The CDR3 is CATSRKVTGGGYEQYF. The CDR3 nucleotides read TGTGCCACCAGCAGAAAAGTAACAGGGGGCGGCTACGAGCAGTACTTC.

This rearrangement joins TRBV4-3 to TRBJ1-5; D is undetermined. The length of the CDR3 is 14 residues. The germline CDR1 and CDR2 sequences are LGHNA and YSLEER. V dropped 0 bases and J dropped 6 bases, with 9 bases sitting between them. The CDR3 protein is CASSQDGQLQPQHF. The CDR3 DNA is TGCGCCAGCAGCCAAGATGGGCAGCTTCAGCCCCAGCATTTT.

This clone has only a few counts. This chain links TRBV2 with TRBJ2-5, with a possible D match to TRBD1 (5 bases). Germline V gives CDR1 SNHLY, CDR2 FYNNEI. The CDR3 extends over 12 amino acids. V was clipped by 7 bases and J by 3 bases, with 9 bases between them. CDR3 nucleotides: TGTGCCAGCAACAGGAACGAAGAGACCCAGTACTTC. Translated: CASNRNEETQYF.

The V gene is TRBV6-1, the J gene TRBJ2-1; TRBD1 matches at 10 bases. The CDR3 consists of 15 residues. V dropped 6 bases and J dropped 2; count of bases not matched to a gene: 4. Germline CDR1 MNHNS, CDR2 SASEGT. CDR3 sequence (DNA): TGTGCCAGCAGACGGACAGGGGGAACCTACAATGAGCAGTTCTTC. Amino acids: CASRRTGGTYNEQFF.

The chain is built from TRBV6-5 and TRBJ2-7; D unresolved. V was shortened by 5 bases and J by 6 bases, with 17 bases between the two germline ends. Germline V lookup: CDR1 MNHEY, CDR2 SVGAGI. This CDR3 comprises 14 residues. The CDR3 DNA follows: TGTGCCAGCAGTCTATTGACTCGTGGCAGCGAGCAGTACTTC. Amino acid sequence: CASSLLTRGSEQYF.

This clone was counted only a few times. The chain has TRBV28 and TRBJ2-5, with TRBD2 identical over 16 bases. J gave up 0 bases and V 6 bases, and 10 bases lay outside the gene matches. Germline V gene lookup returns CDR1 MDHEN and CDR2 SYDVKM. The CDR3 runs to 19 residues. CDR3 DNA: TGTGCCAGCAGCTATCCGGGACTAGCGGGAGGGGTATACCAAGAGACCCAGTACTTC. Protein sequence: CASSYPGLAGGVYQETQYF.